The rows below give T cell receptor beta chains drawn from one sample of a study of cytomegalovirus exposure and HLA in healthy donors. Sequencing used immunoSEQ multiplex PCR; TCRdb keeps in-frame clones, though not all of them. Here the sample spans around 62,000 clones, more than 70% being singletons. The sequencing input was PBMCs. The source is a middle-aged man in good health and CMV-seronegative. The CDR3 runs from the conserved cysteine through the conserved F or W. Each record gives: CDR3 length, J gene, clone size, V gene, CDR3 protein. Clone size is not always given. Where it is, it says once, few, many or a class for expanded clones.

CDR3 length: 16; J gene: TRBJ1-5; clone size: -; V gene: TRBV5-5; CDR3 protein: CASSLDQGGSNQPQHF
CDR3 length: 15; J gene: TRBJ1-1; clone size: -; V gene: TRBV2; CDR3 protein: CATQGGNRLVTEAFF
CDR3 length: 13; J gene: TRBJ1-5; clone size: -; V gene: TRBV4-1; CDR3 protein: CASSQALREPQHF
CDR3 length: 14; J gene: TRBJ2-7; clone size: -; V gene: TRBV10-1; CDR3 protein: CASSEPDPRGEQYF
CDR3 length: 15; J gene: TRBJ1-1; clone size: few; V gene: TRBV19; CDR3 protein: CASSRVRLGNTEAFF
CDR3 length: 14; J gene: TRBJ2-7; clone size: -; V gene: TRBV27; CDR3 protein: CAGSLGGRAHEQYF
CDR3 length: 15; J gene: TRBJ1-1; clone size: once; V gene: TRBV11-2; CDR3 protein: CASSRLGQTNTEAFF
CDR3 length: 14; J gene: TRBJ2-3; clone size: -; V gene: TRBV21-1; CDR3 protein: CASKHRSVPYTQYF
CDR3 length: 23; J gene: TRBJ2-2; clone size: -; V gene: TRBV28; CDR3 protein: CASSLWGRGPSHKPTGFNGELFF
CDR3 length: 13; J gene: TRBJ2-7; clone size: once; V gene: TRBV6-1; CDR3 protein: CASRPSGTGDKYF
CDR3 length: 14; J gene: TRBJ2-7; clone size: once; V gene: TRBV27; CDR3 protein: CASSLETSGYEQYF
CDR3 length: 15; J gene: TRBJ2-2; clone size: few; V gene: TRBV11-2; CDR3 protein: CASSLGWGGTGELFF
CDR3 length: 19; J gene: TRBJ2-7; clone size: -; V gene: TRBV28; CDR3 protein: CASSSKMGTLTGAAYEQYF
CDR3 length: 16; J gene: TRBJ2-3; clone size: -; V gene: TRBV29-1; CDR3 protein: CSVEDRSSGSTDTQYF
CDR3 length: 12; J gene: TRBJ1-2; clone size: once; V gene: TRBV10-3; CDR3 protein: CAISEWQGGYTF
CDR3 length: 13; J gene: TRBJ1-1; clone size: -; V gene: TRBV14; CDR3 protein: CASSRGAGSRAFF
CDR3 length: 15; J gene: TRBJ2-1; clone size: -; V gene: TRBV27; CDR3 protein: CASSLAGGTYNEQFF
CDR3 length: 15; J gene: TRBJ2-2; clone size: -; V gene: TRBV5-1; CDR3 protein: CASSLFPSNTGELFF
CDR3 length: 13; J gene: TRBJ2-2; clone size: -; V gene: TRBV2; CDR3 protein: CASIRDGTGELFF
CDR3 length: 18; J gene: TRBJ1-5; clone size: -; V gene: TRBV5-6; CDR3 protein: CASSLATRGTYSNQPQHF
CDR3 length: 15; J gene: TRBJ2-1; clone size: once; V gene: TRBV5-1; CDR3 protein: CASSPREIAANEQFF
CDR3 length: 15; J gene: TRBJ2-4; clone size: -; V gene: TRBV11-2; CDR3 protein: CASSLGQEVKNIQYF
CDR3 length: 14; J gene: TRBJ2-1; clone size: -; V gene: TRBV7-9; CDR3 protein: CASSFPQGVDEQFF
CDR3 length: 16; J gene: TRBJ1-5; clone size: -; V gene: TRBV6-1; CDR3 protein: CASSAGTVYSNQPQHF
CDR3 length: 13; J gene: TRBJ1-1; clone size: -; V gene: TRBV7-9; CDR3 protein: CASSFPPNTEAFF
CDR3 length: 17; J gene: TRBJ2-3; clone size: -; V gene: TRBV7-9; CDR3 protein: CASSLGTSGGITDTQYF
CDR3 length: 15; J gene: TRBJ2-6; clone size: -; V gene: TRBV4-1; CDR3 protein: CASSQPLGGANVLTF
CDR3 length: 16; J gene: TRBJ2-3; clone size: once; V gene: TRBV12-1; CDR3 protein: CASSFASLTVTDTQYF
CDR3 length: 15; J gene: TRBJ2-7; clone size: -; V gene: TRBV19; CDR3 protein: CASNGASGGPYEQYF
CDR3 length: 15; J gene: TRBJ2-5; clone size: -; V gene: TRBV25-1; CDR3 protein: CASILDRGGLETQYF
CDR3 length: 13; J gene: TRBJ2-7; clone size: -; V gene: TRBV18; CDR3 protein: CASSPQGPYEQYF
CDR3 length: 17; J gene: TRBJ1-4; clone size: -; V gene: TRBV19; CDR3 protein: CASSIALGDSRNEKLFF
CDR3 length: 15; J gene: TRBJ2-1; clone size: -; V gene: TRBV5-6; CDR3 protein: CASSGLGGGNNEQFF
CDR3 length: 16; J gene: TRBJ2-2; clone size: -; V gene: TRBV5-5; CDR3 protein: CASSFSVALNTGELFF
CDR3 length: 13; J gene: TRBJ2-7; clone size: -; V gene: TRBV6-5; CDR3 protein: CPQRGIYSYEQYF
CDR3 length: 14; J gene: TRBJ2-7; clone size: -; V gene: TRBV5-3; CDR3 protein: CARSLGQGSYEQYF
CDR3 length: 15; J gene: TRBJ2-3; clone size: -; V gene: TRBV7-9; CDR3 protein: CASSLGGTPTDTQYF
CDR3 length: 13; J gene: TRBJ1-4; clone size: -; V gene: TRBV15; CDR3 protein: CATRRGLGEKLFF
CDR3 length: 16; J gene: TRBJ2-1; clone size: once; V gene: TRBV7-9; CDR3 protein: CASSLSLAGVKYEQFF
CDR3 length: 15; J gene: TRBJ1-5; clone size: -; V gene: TRBV15; CDR3 protein: CATSRDDRFNQPQHF
CDR3 length: 12; J gene: TRBJ2-7; clone size: -; V gene: TRBV7-9; CDR3 protein: CSSSFSAYEQYF
CDR3 length: 15; J gene: TRBJ1-6; clone size: -; V gene: TRBV5-6; CDR3 protein: CASSLGGAFNSPLHF
CDR3 length: 18; J gene: TRBJ2-7; clone size: -; V gene: TRBV11-2; CDR3 protein: CASSLEGRRGTTTYEQYF
CDR3 length: 15; J gene: TRBJ1-2; clone size: -; V gene: TRBV5-8; CDR3 protein: CASSLGDRRYYGYTF
CDR3 length: 13; J gene: TRBJ1-4; clone size: once; V gene: TRBV6-6; CDR3 protein: CASTKDLREKLFF
CDR3 length: 11; J gene: TRBJ2-7; clone size: -; V gene: TRBV25-1; CDR3 protein: CASSEYIEQYF
CDR3 length: 15; J gene: TRBJ2-1; clone size: -; V gene: TRBV18; CDR3 protein: CASSPPGQGPGEQFF
CDR3 length: 12; J gene: TRBJ2-3; clone size: -; V gene: TRBV5-1; CDR3 protein: CASSLALDTQYF
CDR3 length: 12; J gene: TRBJ1-5; clone size: -; V gene: TRBV2; CDR3 protein: CASSGGNQPQHF
CDR3 length: 13; J gene: TRBJ2-7; clone size: -; V gene: TRBV14; CDR3 protein: CASSPRGLYEQYF
CDR3 length: 14; J gene: TRBJ2-1; clone size: -; V gene: TRBV29-1; CDR3 protein: CSVVGLAGRDEQFF
CDR3 length: 14; J gene: TRBJ1-1; clone size: -; V gene: TRBV28; CDR3 protein: CASSWQGTNTEAFF
CDR3 length: 14; J gene: TRBJ2-2; clone size: -; V gene: TRBV5-1; CDR3 protein: CASSRDTNTGELFF
CDR3 length: 13; J gene: TRBJ1-1; clone size: -; V gene: TRBV6-6; CDR3 protein: CASSWTGSTEAFF